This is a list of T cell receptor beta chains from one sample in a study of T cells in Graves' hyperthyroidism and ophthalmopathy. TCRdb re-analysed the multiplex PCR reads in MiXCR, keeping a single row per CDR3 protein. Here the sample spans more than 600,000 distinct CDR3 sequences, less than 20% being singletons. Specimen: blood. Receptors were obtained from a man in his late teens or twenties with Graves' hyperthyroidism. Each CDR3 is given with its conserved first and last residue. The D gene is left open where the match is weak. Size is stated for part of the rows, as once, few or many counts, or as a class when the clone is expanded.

DNA: TGTGCCAGCAGCGCGGGGCTTAAGGATGGCTACACCTTC
CDR3: CASSAGLKDGYTF
D: .
J: TRBJ1-2
size: few
V: TRBV6-2/TRBV6-3

DNA: TGTGCCAGCAGCGCCCGACTAGTTTACAATGAGCAGTTCTTC
CDR3: CASSARLVYNEQFF
D: .
J: TRBJ2-1
size: .
V: TRBV9

DNA: TGTGCTAGCAGCCCCAGGGACAGGGGGTCTGAGCAGTTCTTC
CDR3: CASSPRDRGSEQFF
D: TRBD1
J: TRBJ2-1
size: .
V: TRBV7-7

DNA: TGTGCCAGCAGCCTGCCGGGGGCCTACGAGCAGTACTTC
CDR3: CASSLPGAYEQYF
D: .
J: TRBJ2-7
size: many
V: TRBV6-1

DNA: TGTGCCAGCAGCCAAGAAGGAACGGGAAGATACGAGCAGTACTTC
CDR3: CASSQEGTGRYEQYF
D: .
J: TRBJ2-7
size: .
V: TRBV4-2

DNA: TGTGCCAGCAGTGAAGGCCAGGGTAATGAGCAGTTCTTC
CDR3: CASSEGQGNEQFF
D: .
J: TRBJ2-1
size: many
V: TRBV2

DNA: TGTGCCAGCAGTTTTTCGGGACTAGCGGAATGCACAGATACGCAGTATTTT
CDR3: CASSFSGLAECTDTQYF
D: TRBD2
J: TRBJ2-3
size: .
V: TRBV28

DNA: TGTGCCAGCAGTGACGACAGTAACATCGGGGAGCTGTTTTTT
CDR3: CASSDDSNIGELFF
D: .
J: TRBJ2-2
size: few
V: TRBV2

DNA: TGTGCCAGCAGCGGTGGGCTCTTTTCAGATACGCAGTATTTT
CDR3: CASSGGLFSDTQYF
D: .
J: TRBJ2-3
size: few
V: TRBV9

DNA: TGTGCCACCAGTGACCCTGGGACAGGGGGAAACACAGATACGCAGTATTTT
CDR3: CATSDPGTGGNTDTQYF
D: TRBD1
J: TRBJ2-3
size: many
V: TRBV24-1

DNA: TGCGCCAGCAGCCCTACCGCTACGAACACCGGGGAGCTGTTTTTT
CDR3: CASSPTATNTGELFF
D: .
J: TRBJ2-2
size: .
V: TRBV5-1

DNA: TGTGCCATCAGTGAGTCGATGGGTCATTGGGGGAAGACCCAGTACTTC
CDR3: CAISESMGHWGKTQYF
D: .
J: TRBJ2-5
size: many
V: TRBV10-3

DNA: TGTGCCAGCAGTCCCCGAGCCGGGACTAGCGGGAGCCCCAACGAGCAGTACTTC
CDR3: CASSPRAGTSGSPNEQYF
D: TRBD2
J: TRBJ2-7
size: many
V: TRBV27

DNA: TGTGCCAGCAGCGTAGGGGAGGGGAGAGCCTACGAGCAGTACTTC
CDR3: CASSVGEGRAYEQYF
D: TRBD2
J: TRBJ2-7
size: .
V: TRBV9

DNA: TGCGCCAGCAGCTTACCGGGACATTCGGTTTGGGTTTTT
CDR3: CASSLPGHSVWVF
D: .
J: TRBJ2-2
size: .
V: TRBV5-1

DNA: TGTGCCAGCAGCCAACGGCTCTCCTACGAGCAGTACTTC
CDR3: CASSQRLSYEQYF
D: .
J: TRBJ2-7
size: few
V: TRBV7-2

DNA: TGCAGTGTCAGGGGGGCAGGGGGGTACACCTTC
CDR3: CSVRGAGGYTF
D: TRBD1
J: TRBJ1-2
size: .
V: TRBV20-1

DNA: TGCAGCGTTGAACCGACGGGACAAAACACCGGGGAGCTGTTTTTT
CDR3: CSVEPTGQNTGELFF
D: .
J: TRBJ2-2
size: .
V: TRBV29-1

DNA: TGTGCCACCAGTGATTTACCCCCTCCCGGGGAGCTGTTTTTT
CDR3: CATSDLPPPGELFF
D: .
J: TRBJ2-2
size: .
V: TRBV24-1

DNA: TGTGCCAGCAGCTCTAAGGTTACCTACGAGCAGTACTTC
CDR3: CASSSKVTYEQYF
D: .
J: TRBJ2-7
size: .
V: TRBV7-8

DNA: TGTGCCAGCAGCTTAAAGCCCCCTAGCGGGAGGGCCCCTGAGCAGTTCTTC
CDR3: CASSLKPPSGRAPEQFF
D: TRBD2
J: TRBJ2-1
size: few
V: TRBV7-3

DNA: TGTGCCACCAGTGACCCGGGACTAGCGGGAGAAGGGGGGGGCACAGATACGCAGTATTTT
CDR3: CATSDPGLAGEGGGTDTQYF
D: TRBD2
J: TRBJ2-3
size: few
V: TRBV24-1

DNA: TGCAGCGTTGAAGTGGCTAGCGGACCTGGTAGTGAGCAGTTCTTC
CDR3: CSVEVASGPGSEQFF
D: TRBD2
J: TRBJ2-1
size: few
V: TRBV29-1

DNA: TGTGCCAGCACCACGGGGCAATATCAGCCCCAGCATTTT
CDR3: CASTTGQYQPQHF
D: .
J: TRBJ1-5
size: many
V: TRBV7-9

DNA: TGCAGCGTGGCCAGGGACAGGCTTACGAACGAGCAGTACTTC
CDR3: CSVARDRLTNEQYF
D: TRBD1
J: TRBJ2-7
size: many
V: TRBV29-1

DNA: TGTGCCAGCAGCCCGACAGGGCAGTGGCACGAGCAGTACTTC
CDR3: CASSPTGQWHEQYF
D: TRBD1
J: TRBJ2-7
size: .
V: TRBV14

DNA: TGTGCCAGTGTGTCTGGGGCCAACGTCCTGACTTTC
CDR3: CASVSGANVLTF
D: .
J: TRBJ2-6
size: few
V: TRBV7-9

DNA: TGCGCCAGCAGCTCCCAGACTAGCGGGAGGGCCTGGGAGTGGAACAATGAGCAGTTCTTC
CDR3: CASSSQTSGRAWEWNNEQFF
D: TRBD2
J: TRBJ2-1
size: many
V: TRBV5-1

DNA: TGTGCCAGCTGGGGAACAGACCGCACTCCTAACTATGGCTACACCTTC
CDR3: CASWGTDRTPNYGYTF
D: .
J: TRBJ1-2
size: few
V: TRBV6-2/TRBV6-3

DNA: TGTGCCAGTAGTCTTGGACGGCACCAGCATTTT
CDR3: CASSLGRHQHF
D: .
J: TRBJ1-5
size: few
V: TRBV19

DNA: TGCGCCAGCAGGAGGACAGCTCAGAACACTGAAGCTTTCTTT
CDR3: CASRRTAQNTEAFF
D: .
J: TRBJ1-1
size: many
V: TRBV5-1

DNA: TGTGCCAGTAGTAACCATCCTAGCGGGAGATTCGGGAATGAGCAGTTCTTC
CDR3: CASSNHPSGRFGNEQFF
D: TRBD2
J: TRBJ2-1
size: .
V: TRBV19

DNA: TGTGCCACCAGTGATTTGAAGGGATTCGACACCGGGGAGCTGTTTTTT
CDR3: CATSDLKGFDTGELFF
D: .
J: TRBJ2-2
size: few
V: TRBV24-1

DNA: TGCGCCAGCAGCTTGAGGGGGCCCGGGAGAACAGATACGCAGTATTTT
CDR3: CASSLRGPGRTDTQYF
D: .
J: TRBJ2-3
size: many
V: TRBV5-1

DNA: TGTGCCAGCAGTTCGGGGGTTGGAGGTGCCAGCTCCTACAATGAGCAGTTCTTC
CDR3: CASSSGVGGASSYNEQFF
D: .
J: TRBJ2-1
size: few
V: TRBV27

DNA: TGTGCCAGCAGTCGGACAGCAGTGACAGATACGCAGTATTTT
CDR3: CASSRTAVTDTQYF
D: .
J: TRBJ2-3
size: many
V: TRBV2

DNA: TGCAGTGCTAGAGGGTTAGCGGGAGGACTGGGATACAATGAGCGGTTCTTC
CDR3: CSARGLAGGLGYNERFF
D: TRBD2
J: TRBJ2-1
size: .
V: TRBV20-1

DNA: TGTGCCATCAGTGAGCGGGTTCAGGGATTTGACGAGCAGTACTTC
CDR3: CAISERVQGFDEQYF
D: .
J: TRBJ2-7
size: many
V: TRBV10-3

DNA: TGTGCCTGCAGCTTCGACGAGGAGGAGCACTATGGCTACACCTTC
CDR3: CACSFDEEEHYGYTF
D: .
J: TRBJ1-2
size: .
V: TRBV11-2

DNA: TGCAGTGCTAGACTCGACAGAAACAATGAGCAGTTCTTC
CDR3: CSARLDRNNEQFF
D: .
J: TRBJ2-1
size: few
V: TRBV20-1

DNA: TGTGCCAGCAGCTTAATGTATTCGGACAGCCAAGGCTACACCTTC
CDR3: CASSLMYSDSQGYTF
D: .
J: TRBJ1-2
size: many
V: TRBV7-9

DNA: TGTGCCAGCAGCCGTCACCCCGAGCGGCGCTACGAGCAGTACTTC
CDR3: CASSRHPERRYEQYF
D: .
J: TRBJ2-7
size: many
V: TRBV28

DNA: TGCAGTGCTGGGAACACCGGGGAGCTGTTTTTT
CDR3: CSAGNTGELFF
D: .
J: TRBJ2-2
size: many
V: TRBV20-1

DNA: TGTGCCAGCAGTCCCTCCTTAGCGCCTCAAGAGACCCAGTACTTC
CDR3: CASSPSLAPQETQYF
D: .
J: TRBJ2-5
size: many
V: TRBV7-2

DNA: TGTGCCAGCAGCTTATACCAGGGAGGCGAGCAGTACTTC
CDR3: CASSLYQGGEQYF
D: .
J: TRBJ2-7
size: many
V: TRBV7-9

DNA: TGTGCCAGCATAGACAGGGAAGGGGTGAACACTGAAGCTTTCTTT
CDR3: CASIDREGVNTEAFF
D: TRBD1
J: TRBJ1-1
size: many
V: TRBV12-3/TRBV12-4

DNA: TGTGCCAGCAGTTTAAGGGCTGGCCAGCCCCAGCATTTT
CDR3: CASSLRAGQPQHF
D: .
J: TRBJ1-5
size: .
V: TRBV12-3/TRBV12-4

DNA: TGTGCCAGCAGCGACCAGGGAGCTAACTATGGCTACACCTTC
CDR3: CASSDQGANYGYTF
D: .
J: TRBJ1-2
size: .
V: TRBV7-9

DNA: TGCAGTGCTAGAGATCCCGGCGGGACCTTCAATGAGCAGTTCTTC
CDR3: CSARDPGGTFNEQFF
D: .
J: TRBJ2-1
size: .
V: TRBV20-1

DNA: TGTGCCAGCAGCCCGGGACAGAAGAACACTGAAGCTTTCTTT
CDR3: CASSPGQKNTEAFF
D: TRBD1
J: TRBJ1-1
size: many
V: TRBV2

DNA: TGCGCCAGCTCGGGACCTGACGCCTACAATGAGCAGTTCTTC
CDR3: CASSGPDAYNEQFF
D: .
J: TRBJ2-1
size: few
V: TRBV5-1

DNA: TGTGCCAGCAGTTACTCGGTGACGGCCGGGGAGCTGTTTTTT
CDR3: CASSYSVTAGELFF
D: .
J: TRBJ2-2
size: .
V: TRBV6-5

DNA: TGCAGCGTTACTAGACAGGTCCCCTCAGATACGCAGTATTTT
CDR3: CSVTRQVPSDTQYF
D: .
J: TRBJ2-3
size: many
V: TRBV29-1

DNA: TGCAGTGCTATCGGGCCAGGGGGTACTGAAGCTTTCTTT
CDR3: CSAIGPGGTEAFF
D: TRBD1
J: TRBJ1-1
size: few
V: TRBV20-1

DNA: TGTGCCAGCAGCTTCGACAGGGGTCAAGAGACCCAGTACTTC
CDR3: CASSFDRGQETQYF
D: TRBD1
J: TRBJ2-5
size: many
V: TRBV7-2

DNA: TGCGCCAGCAGTCACAGCGGGAGGAGCACAGATACGCAGTATTTT
CDR3: CASSHSGRSTDTQYF
D: TRBD2
J: TRBJ2-3
size: .
V: TRBV5-1

DNA: TGTGCCAGCTCACCCCGTACAATGGTAGTATCATCACCCACTGAAGCTTTCTTT
CDR3: CASSPRTMVVSSPTEAFF
D: .
J: TRBJ1-1
size: many
V: TRBV18